Listed below are T cell receptor beta chains from one sample, sequenced in a study of metastatic and nonmetastatic thyroid tumors. TCRdb re-called the PCR reads via MiXCR. The sample lists roughly 34,000 clones; about 15% were seen once. The sample comprised blood. These receptors originate from a male donor with papillary thyroid cancer or a benign thyroid nodule (not recorded which). Some clones in this sample may be carry-over from other donors' samples. Each CDR3 is given with its conserved first and last residue. A D gene is named only where the DNA matches it firmly. Rows give clone size only sometimes, using once, few, many, or a class for an expanded clone.

D: .
size: many
J: TRBJ1-2
V: TRBV19
DNA: TGTGCCAGTAGTATGGGTGCGGACTCCCGTAGGGACCGAGGCTACACCTTC
CDR3: CASSMGADSRRDRGYTF

D: .
size: many
J: TRBJ1-4
V: TRBV15
DNA: TGTGCCACGAGCCTACCCCCTAATGAAAAACTGTTTTTT
CDR3: CATSLPPNEKLFF

D: .
size: .
J: TRBJ2-1
V: TRBV9
DNA: TGTGCCAGCAGCGGGTCTGGGGGCTACTCCTACAATGAGCAGTTCTTC
CDR3: CASSGSGGYSYNEQFF

D: TRBD1
size: many
J: TRBJ2-7
V: TRBV28
DNA: TGTGCCAGCACCAAAGGGAAGGGACAGATCTCCTACGAGCAGTACTTC
CDR3: CASTKGKGQISYEQYF

D: .
size: .
J: TRBJ1-5
V: TRBV15
DNA: TGTGCCACCAGTCTTGGGAGTCAGCCACAGCATTTT
CDR3: CATSLGSQPQHF

D: .
size: many
J: TRBJ2-2
V: TRBV10-1
DNA: TGCGCCAGCAGTGTTGACACCGGGGAGCTGTTTTTT
CDR3: CASSVDTGELFF

D: TRBD2
size: many
J: TRBJ2-7
V: TRBV11-3
DNA: TGTGCCAGCAGCTTAGCTCGGGGGGGTTCGGACGAGCAGTACTTC
CDR3: CASSLARGGSDEQYF

D: .
size: many
J: TRBJ1-1
V: TRBV12-3/TRBV12-4
DNA: TGTGCCAGCAGTTTAGGGGGAGTCACTGAAGCTTTCTTT
CDR3: CASSLGGVTEAFF

D: .
size: many
J: TRBJ2-1
V: TRBV5-4
DNA: TGTGCCAGCAGCTTCTACAATGAGCAGTTCTTC
CDR3: CASSFYNEQFF

D: .
size: many
J: TRBJ1-5
V: TRBV30
DNA: TGTGCCTGGAGCGACCGTGGAAGACAGCCCCAGCATTTT
CDR3: CAWSDRGRQPQHF

D: .
size: many
J: TRBJ2-3
V: TRBV11-2
DNA: TGTGCCAGCAGCTTTGAGGGGGGCACAGATACGCAGTATTTT
CDR3: CASSFEGGTDTQYF

D: .
size: many
J: TRBJ2-6
V: TRBV7-8
DNA: TGTGCCAGCAGCTTACCCCCTTTATCTGGGGCCAACGTCCTGACTTTC
CDR3: CASSLPPLSGANVLTF

D: .
size: .
J: TRBJ2-7
V: TRBV5-5
DNA: TGTGCCAGCAGCTTGTCAGTGGGGGTTAACTCCTACGAGCAGTACTTC
CDR3: CASSLSVGVNSYEQYF

D: TRBD2
size: many
J: TRBJ2-3
V: TRBV20-1
DNA: TGCAGTGCCCCCAAGAGGGGCGGGAGTAGTCCAGATACGCAGTATTTT
CDR3: CSAPKRGGSSPDTQYF

D: .
size: .
J: TRBJ2-1
V: TRBV11-2
DNA: TGTGCCAGCAGCTTAGACTTCGGAATGAGATCCTACAATGAGCAGTTCTTC
CDR3: CASSLDFGMRSYNEQFF

D: TRBD2
size: many
J: TRBJ2-7
V: TRBV7-9
DNA: TGTGCCAGCAGCTTACTAGCGGGAGTGGAGCAGTACTTC
CDR3: CASSLLAGVEQYF

D: .
size: many
J: TRBJ2-1
V: TRBV7-3
DNA: TGTGCCAGCAGCTTAAGCGCTAGCCAGGGCCAGCAGTTCTTC
CDR3: CASSLSASQGQQFF

D: TRBD2
size: many
J: TRBJ2-1
V: TRBV4-3
DNA: TGCGCCAGCAGCCTACTAGCGGGAGGGTCCAATGAGCAGTTCTTC
CDR3: CASSLLAGGSNEQFF

D: .
size: many
J: TRBJ1-5
V: TRBV4-1
DNA: TGCGCCAGCAGCTCCTACAGGGATAGCAATCAGCCCCAGCATTTT
CDR3: CASSSYRDSNQPQHF

D: .
size: many
J: TRBJ1-5
V: TRBV11-2
DNA: TGTGCCAGCAGCGAATTTCAGGGCCCGGGGCAGCCCCAGCATTTT
CDR3: CASSEFQGPGQPQHF

D: TRBD1
size: many
J: TRBJ2-5
V: TRBV24-1
DNA: TGTGCCACCAGTGATCCGGGACAGCAAGAGACCCAGTACTTC
CDR3: CATSDPGQQETQYF

D: .
size: many
J: TRBJ1-2
V: TRBV4-2
DNA: TGTGCCAGCAGCCAAACCCCGATGGTTTATGGCTACACCTTC
CDR3: CASSQTPMVYGYTF

D: TRBD1
size: many
J: TRBJ2-2
V: TRBV11-1
DNA: TGTGCCAGCAGCTCCTCCGGGACAGGTCACACCGGGGAGCTGTTTTTT
CDR3: CASSSSGTGHTGELFF

D: .
size: many
J: TRBJ2-7
V: TRBV27
DNA: TGTGCCAGCAGTTTGAGGCAGGGGAGTCTGGGGGCCTACGGGCAGTACTTC
CDR3: CASSLRQGSLGAYGQYF

D: .
size: many
J: TRBJ2-5
V: TRBV7-2
DNA: TGTGCCAGCAGCCCAGGACAAAAAGAGACCCAGTACTTC
CDR3: CASSPGQKETQYF

D: .
size: many
J: TRBJ2-3
V: TRBV20-1
DNA: TGCAGTGCCATAAAATGGCGCAGCACAGATACGCAGTATTTT
CDR3: CSAIKWRSTDTQYF

D: .
size: many
J: TRBJ1-2
V: TRBV12-5
DNA: TGTGCTAGTGGTTTGTCCTTCAGGGGCTACACCTTC
CDR3: CASGLSFRGYTF

D: .
size: .
J: TRBJ2-1
V: TRBV27
DNA: TGTGCCAGCAGTTTATCGTCGGGGTTGGACTACAATGAGCAGTTCTTC
CDR3: CASSLSSGLDYNEQFF

D: .
size: many
J: TRBJ1-5
V: TRBV3-1
DNA: TGTGCCAGCAGCCAAGATTACGGGGGCGGCGGTCAGCCCCAGCATTTT
CDR3: CASSQDYGGGGQPQHF

D: .
size: many
J: TRBJ2-7
V: TRBV5-1
DNA: TGCGCCAGCAGCTTGGTCGGGGCAAGCTCCTACGAGCAGTACTTC
CDR3: CASSLVGASSYEQYF

D: .
size: once
J: TRBJ1-3
V: TRBV30
DNA: TGTGCCTGGGGACATTGGGCGCCTGGAAACACCATATATTTT
CDR3: CAWGHWAPGNTIYF

D: .
size: many
J: TRBJ2-7
V: TRBV19
DNA: TGTGCCAGTAGTATACCCCCCGCCGGCGAGCAGTACTTC
CDR3: CASSIPPAGEQYF

D: .
size: many
J: TRBJ2-2
V: TRBV7-2
DNA: TGTGCCAGCAGCCCCCCCAAGTCAGGTATCGGGGAGCTGTTTTTT
CDR3: CASSPPKSGIGELFF

D: .
size: .
J: TRBJ2-2
V: TRBV6-4
DNA: TGTGCCAGCAGTCCCGGGACGGGGACCGGGGAGCTGTTTTTT
CDR3: CASSPGTGTGELFF

D: .
size: many
J: TRBJ1-4
V: TRBV20-1
DNA: TGCAGTGCTAGAGATCCTGGCAGCTATAATGAAAAACTGTTTTTT
CDR3: CSARDPGSYNEKLFF

D: .
size: many
J: TRBJ2-4
V: TRBV20-1
DNA: TGCAGTGCTAGTGGGCTACTAGCCAAAAACATTCAGTACTTC
CDR3: CSASGLLAKNIQYF

D: TRBD2
size: .
J: TRBJ2-7
V: TRBV5-1
DNA: TGCGCCAGCAGCCCCGAACAACTAGCGAGGTCCTACGAGCAGTACTTC
CDR3: CASSPEQLARSYEQYF

D: TRBD2
size: many
J: TRBJ2-7
V: TRBV6-1
DNA: TGTGCCAGCAGTGAAGCGGGCGGGGGACTAGCGATATCCTACGAGCAGTACTTC
CDR3: CASSEAGGGLAISYEQYF

D: .
size: many
J: TRBJ1-2
V: TRBV6-1
DNA: TGTGCCGGATCCCGGGCCCCCTCTGGCTACACCTTC
CDR3: CAGSRAPSGYTF

D: .
size: .
J: TRBJ1-1
V: TRBV18
DNA: TGTGCCAGCTCACCACCTCGACCTCTCAACACTGAAGCTTTCTTT
CDR3: CASSPPRPLNTEAFF

D: TRBD2
size: few
J: TRBJ2-3
V: TRBV5-1
DNA: TGCGCCGGCAGCCCCGGCCGGCGGGAGGAAAGAGATACGCAGTATTTT
CDR3: CAGSPGRREERDTQYF

D: TRBD1
size: many
J: TRBJ1-5
V: TRBV6-2/TRBV6-3
DNA: TGTGCCAGCAGCCGACAGGGGGCGTCTCAGCCCCAGCATTTT
CDR3: CASSRQGASQPQHF

D: TRBD1
size: many
J: TRBJ1-1
V: TRBV18
DNA: TGTGCCAGCTCACCGGACAGGGGTGCTGAAGCTTTCTTT
CDR3: CASSPDRGAEAFF

D: TRBD2
size: many
J: TRBJ2-3
V: TRBV3-1
DNA: TGTGCCAGCAGCCAAACCCTAGCGGTCACAGATACGCAGTATTTT
CDR3: CASSQTLAVTDTQYF

D: .
size: .
J: TRBJ2-6
V: TRBV28
DNA: TGTGCCAGCAGTCGCGACAGCTCTGGGGCCAACGTCCTGACTTTC
CDR3: CASSRDSSGANVLTF

D: .
size: .
J: TRBJ2-7
V: TRBV6-2/TRBV6-3
DNA: TGTGCCAGCACCCCGTTGGGCTCCTACGAGCAGTACTTC
CDR3: CASTPLGSYEQYF

D: TRBD2
size: few
J: TRBJ2-3
V: TRBV5-1
DNA: TGCGCCAGCAGACAAAACTCCGGGACTAGCGGGAAGGCAGATACGCAGTATTTT
CDR3: CASRQNSGTSGKADTQYF

D: .
size: many
J: TRBJ1-1
V: TRBV30
DNA: TGTGCCTGGAGGAACACTGAAGCTTTCTTT
CDR3: CAWRNTEAFF

D: .
size: .
J: TRBJ2-6
V: TRBV10-1
DNA: TGCGCCAGCAGCGGAGTCGGGTCGGGTGGCAACGTCCTGACTTTC
CDR3: CASSGVGSGGNVLTF

D: .
size: many
J: TRBJ2-1
V: TRBV30
DNA: TGTGCCTGTCAACTGGCTTCCTCCTACAATGAGCAGTTCTTC
CDR3: CACQLASSYNEQFF

D: TRBD2
size: once
J: TRBJ2-7
V: TRBV11-2
DNA: TGTGCCAGCAGCGGGGGACTAGCAGCCGAGCAGTACTTC
CDR3: CASSGGLAAEQYF

D: .
size: many
J: TRBJ2-7
V: TRBV3-1
DNA: TGTGCCAGCAGCCAAGGAAAGGATAGCTCCTACGAGCAGTACTTC
CDR3: CASSQGKDSSYEQYF

D: .
size: many
J: TRBJ2-7
V: TRBV28
DNA: TGTGCCAGCAAACCGAGCGATCCGGGGGACGAGCAGTACTTC
CDR3: CASKPSDPGDEQYF